Here is one T cell receptor beta chain with its context. This sample was taken from a study of tumor-infiltrating lymphocytes in oesophageal squamous cell carcinoma. The V end was cut by 2 bases, the J end by 4 bases, with 2 bases between. The CDR3 has 11 residues. In germline, CDR1 is SSHAT, CDR2 FNYEAQ (reference sequence). MiXCR was run by TCRdb on the PCR reads, yielding one entry per CDR3 protein. The table has 15,000 or so distinct CDR3 sequences, 52% seen once. The V and J genes are TRBV7-7 and TRBJ2-5; D ambiguous. Specimen: esophageal tumor tissue. This clonotype was obtained from a female donor with esophageal squamous cell carcinoma. This CDR3 reads CASSLLETQYF. The DNA for the CDR3 is TGTGCCAGCAGCTTATTAGAGACCCAGTACTTC.